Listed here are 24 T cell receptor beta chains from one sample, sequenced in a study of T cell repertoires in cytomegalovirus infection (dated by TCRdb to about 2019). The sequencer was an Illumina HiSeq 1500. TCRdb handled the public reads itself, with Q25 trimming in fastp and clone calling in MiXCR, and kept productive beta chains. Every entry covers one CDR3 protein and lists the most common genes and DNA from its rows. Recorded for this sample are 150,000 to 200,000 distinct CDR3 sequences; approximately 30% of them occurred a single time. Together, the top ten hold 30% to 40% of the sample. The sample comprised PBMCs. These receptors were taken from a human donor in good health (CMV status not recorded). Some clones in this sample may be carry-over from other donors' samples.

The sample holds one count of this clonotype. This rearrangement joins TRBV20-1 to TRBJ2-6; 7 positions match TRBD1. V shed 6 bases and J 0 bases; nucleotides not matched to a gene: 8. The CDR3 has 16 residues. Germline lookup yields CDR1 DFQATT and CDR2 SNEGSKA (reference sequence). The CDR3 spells CSASTGPDSGANVLTF. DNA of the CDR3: TGCAGTGCCTCGACAGGGCCTGACTCTGGGGCCAACGTCCTGACTTTC.

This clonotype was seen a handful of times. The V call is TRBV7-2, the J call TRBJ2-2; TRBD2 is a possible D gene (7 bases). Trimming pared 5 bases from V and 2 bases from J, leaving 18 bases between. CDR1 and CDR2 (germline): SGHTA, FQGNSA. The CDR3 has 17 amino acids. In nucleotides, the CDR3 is TGTGCCAGCAGCCGGAGGGGGGGCGGGCCTAACACCGGGGAGCTGTTTTTT. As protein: CASSRRGGGPNTGELFF.

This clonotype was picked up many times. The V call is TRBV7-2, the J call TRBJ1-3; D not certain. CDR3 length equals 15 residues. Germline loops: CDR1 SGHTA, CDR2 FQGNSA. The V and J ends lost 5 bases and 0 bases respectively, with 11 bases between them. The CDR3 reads CASSPDGSSGNTIYF. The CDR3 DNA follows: TGTGCCAGCAGCCCGGACGGAAGCTCTGGAAACACCATATATTTT.

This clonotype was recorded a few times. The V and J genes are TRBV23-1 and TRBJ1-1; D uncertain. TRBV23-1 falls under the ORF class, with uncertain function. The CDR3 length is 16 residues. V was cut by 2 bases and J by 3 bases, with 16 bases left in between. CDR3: CASSQGPPAEYTEAFF. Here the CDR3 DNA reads TGCGCCAGCAGTCAAGGACCTCCGGCGGAGTACACTGAAGCTTTCTTT.

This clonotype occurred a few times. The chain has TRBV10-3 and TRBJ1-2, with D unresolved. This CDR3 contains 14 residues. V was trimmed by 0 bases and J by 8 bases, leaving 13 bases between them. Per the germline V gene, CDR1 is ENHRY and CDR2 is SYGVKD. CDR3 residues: CAISESMASRGYTF. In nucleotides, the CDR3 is TGTGCCATCAGTGAGTCTATGGCCTCACGAGGCTACACCTTC.

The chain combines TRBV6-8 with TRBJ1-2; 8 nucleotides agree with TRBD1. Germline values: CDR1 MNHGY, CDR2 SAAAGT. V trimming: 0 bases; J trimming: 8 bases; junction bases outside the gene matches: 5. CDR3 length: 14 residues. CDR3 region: CASSYSRGQRGYTF. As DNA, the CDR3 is TGTGCCAGCAGTTACTCCAGGGGGCAGAGAGGCTACACCTTC.

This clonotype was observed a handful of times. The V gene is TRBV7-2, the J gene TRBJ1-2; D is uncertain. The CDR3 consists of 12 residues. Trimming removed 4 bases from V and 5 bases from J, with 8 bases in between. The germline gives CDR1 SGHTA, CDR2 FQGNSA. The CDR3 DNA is TGTGCCAGCAGCTCCGAGGGATATGGCTACACCTTC. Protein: CASSSEGYGYTF.

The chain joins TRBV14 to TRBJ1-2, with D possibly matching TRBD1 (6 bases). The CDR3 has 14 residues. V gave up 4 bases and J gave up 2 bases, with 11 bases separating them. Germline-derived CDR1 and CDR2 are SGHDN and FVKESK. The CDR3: CASSRQDRNYGYTF. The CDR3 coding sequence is TGTGCCAGCAGCCGACAGGACAGAAACTATGGCTACACCTTC.

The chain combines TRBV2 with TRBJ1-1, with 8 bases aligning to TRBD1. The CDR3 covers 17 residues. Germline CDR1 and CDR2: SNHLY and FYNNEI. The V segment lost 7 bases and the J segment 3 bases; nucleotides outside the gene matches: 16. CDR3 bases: TGTGCCAGCACACTCCGGACAGGGAATCACCCTGACACTGAAGCTTTCTTT. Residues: CASTLRTGNHPDTEAFF.

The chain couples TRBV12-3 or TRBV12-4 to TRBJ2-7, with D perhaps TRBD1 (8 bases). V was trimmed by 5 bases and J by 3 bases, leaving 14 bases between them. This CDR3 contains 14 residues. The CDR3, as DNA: TGTGCCAGCAGTGGACAGGGAGGGAGCTACGAGCAGTACTTC. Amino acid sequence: CASSGQGGSYEQYF.

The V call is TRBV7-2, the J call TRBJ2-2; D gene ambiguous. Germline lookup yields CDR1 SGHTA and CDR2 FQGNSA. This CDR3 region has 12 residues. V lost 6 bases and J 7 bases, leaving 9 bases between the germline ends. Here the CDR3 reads CASSSVGGELFF. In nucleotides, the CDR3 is TGTGCCAGCAGTTCTGTTGGCGGGGAGCTGTTTTTT.

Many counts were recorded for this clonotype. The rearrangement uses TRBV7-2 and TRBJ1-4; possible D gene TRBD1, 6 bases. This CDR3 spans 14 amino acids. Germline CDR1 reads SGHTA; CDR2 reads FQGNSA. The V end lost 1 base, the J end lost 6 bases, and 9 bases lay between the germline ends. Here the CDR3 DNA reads TGTGCCAGCAGCTTAGTATCAGGGGATGAAAAACTGTTTTTT. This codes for CASSLVSGDEKLFF. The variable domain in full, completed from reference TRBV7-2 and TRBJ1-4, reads GAGVSQSPSNKVTEKGKDVELRCDPISGHTALYWYRQSLGQGLEFLIYFQGNSAPDKSGLPSDRFSAERTGGSVSTLTIQRTQQEDSAVYLCASSLVSGDEKLFFGSGTQLSVL.

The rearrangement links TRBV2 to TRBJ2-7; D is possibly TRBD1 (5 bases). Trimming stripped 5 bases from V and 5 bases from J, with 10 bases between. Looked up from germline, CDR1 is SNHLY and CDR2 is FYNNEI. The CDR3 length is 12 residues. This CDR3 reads CASSRQSNEQYF. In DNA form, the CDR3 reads TGTGCCAGCAGTCGACAGAGCAACGAGCAGTACTTC.

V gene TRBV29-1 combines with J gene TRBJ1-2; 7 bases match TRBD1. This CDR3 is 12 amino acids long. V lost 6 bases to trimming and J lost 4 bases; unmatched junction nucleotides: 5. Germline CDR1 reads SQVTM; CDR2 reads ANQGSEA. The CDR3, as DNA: TGCAGCGTCGAACAGGGGATCTATGGCTACACCTTC. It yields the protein CSVEQGIYGYTF.

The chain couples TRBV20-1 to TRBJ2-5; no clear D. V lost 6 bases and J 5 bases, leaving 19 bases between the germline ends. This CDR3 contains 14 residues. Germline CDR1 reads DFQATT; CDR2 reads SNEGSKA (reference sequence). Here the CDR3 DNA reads TGCAGTGCCCCTCCCCCGCCCACCCCGGAGACCCAGTACTTC. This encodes CSAPPPPTPETQYF.

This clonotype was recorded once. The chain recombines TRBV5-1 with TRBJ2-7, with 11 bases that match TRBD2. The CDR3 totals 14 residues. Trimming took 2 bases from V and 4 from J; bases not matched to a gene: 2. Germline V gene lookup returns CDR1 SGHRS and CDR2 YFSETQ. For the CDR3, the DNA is TGCGCCAGCAGCTTTGCTAGCGGGGGGTACGAGCAGTACTTC. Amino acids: CASSFASGGYEQYF.

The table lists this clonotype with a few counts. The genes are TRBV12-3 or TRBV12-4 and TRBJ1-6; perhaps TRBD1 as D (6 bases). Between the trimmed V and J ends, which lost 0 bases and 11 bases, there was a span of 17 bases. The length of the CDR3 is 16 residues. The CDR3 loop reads CASSLARGIYGAPLHF. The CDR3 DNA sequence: TGTGCCAGCAGTTTAGCAAGGGGGATATATGGAGCACCCCTCCACTTT.

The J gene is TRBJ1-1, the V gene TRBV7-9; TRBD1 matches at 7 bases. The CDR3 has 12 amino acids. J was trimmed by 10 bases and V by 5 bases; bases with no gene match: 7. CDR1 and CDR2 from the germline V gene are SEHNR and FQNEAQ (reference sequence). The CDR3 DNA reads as TGTGCCAGCAGCCATCGACAGGGACCAGCTTTCTTT. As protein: CASSHRQGPAFF.

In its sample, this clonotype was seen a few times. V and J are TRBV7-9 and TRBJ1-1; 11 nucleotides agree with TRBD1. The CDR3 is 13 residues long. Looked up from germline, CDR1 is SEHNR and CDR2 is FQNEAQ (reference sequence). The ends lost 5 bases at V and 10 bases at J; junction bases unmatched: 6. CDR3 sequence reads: CASSRTGGAGAFF. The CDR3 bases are TGTGCCAGCAGCCGGACAGGGGGCGCGGGAGCTTTCTTT.

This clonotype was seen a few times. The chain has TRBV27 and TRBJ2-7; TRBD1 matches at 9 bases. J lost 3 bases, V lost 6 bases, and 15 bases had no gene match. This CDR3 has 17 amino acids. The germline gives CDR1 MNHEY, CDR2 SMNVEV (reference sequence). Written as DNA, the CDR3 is TGTGCCAGCAGCCCTGTTCGGTGGGACAGGGAGTTCTACGAGCAGTACTTC. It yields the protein CASSPVRWDREFYEQYF.

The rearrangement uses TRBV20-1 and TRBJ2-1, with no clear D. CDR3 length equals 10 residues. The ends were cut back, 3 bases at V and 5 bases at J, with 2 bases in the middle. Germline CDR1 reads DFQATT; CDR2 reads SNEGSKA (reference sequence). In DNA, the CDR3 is TGCAGTGCTAGCCACAATGAGCAGTTCTTC. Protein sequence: CSASHNEQFF.

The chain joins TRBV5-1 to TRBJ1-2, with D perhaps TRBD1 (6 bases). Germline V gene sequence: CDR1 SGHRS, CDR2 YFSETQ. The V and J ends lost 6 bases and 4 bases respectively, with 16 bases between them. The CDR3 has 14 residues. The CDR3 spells CASTSRQDSYGYTF. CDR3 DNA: TGCGCCAGCACCTCTCGACAGGACTCCTATGGCTACACCTTC.

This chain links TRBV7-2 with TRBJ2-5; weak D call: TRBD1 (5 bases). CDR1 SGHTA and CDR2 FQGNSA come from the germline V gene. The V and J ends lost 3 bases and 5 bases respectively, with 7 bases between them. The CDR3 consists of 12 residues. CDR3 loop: CASSFHRETQYF. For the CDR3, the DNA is TGTGCCAGCAGCTTTCACAGGGAGACCCAGTACTTC.

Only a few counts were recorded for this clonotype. CDR3 in DNA: TGTGCCAGCAATCGGGGAGGGGGCGGGTATGAGCAGTTCTTC. Its protein product is CASNRGGGGYEQFF. The chain uses TRBV2 and TRBJ2-1; D possibly uses TRBD1 or TRBD2 (7 bases each). CDR3 size: 14 residues. Germline values: CDR1 SNHLY, CDR2 FYNNEI. V gave up 7 bases and J gave up 8 bases, with 18 bases separating them.